These 28 T cell receptor beta chains were sequenced from one sample in a study of Ad26.COV2.S vaccination and SARS-CoV-2 variants. TCRdb's copy holds only in-frame clones and misses some; the assay was immunoSEQ multiplex PCR. The sample contains some 180,000 clones, around 85% of which appear only once. The sequencing here drew on peripheral blood, taken after recovery from COVID-19. The receptors derive from a human donor who had recovered from COVID-19.

The V gene is TRBV5-1, the J gene TRBJ1-5; D gene uncertain. Per the germline V gene, CDR1 is SGHRS and CDR2 is YFSETQ. CDR3 length: 13 amino acids. Trimming took 5 bases from V and 0 from J, leaving 6 bases between them. The CDR3 sequence: CASREYSNQPQHF. The CDR3 DNA follows: TGCGCCAGCAGAGAATATAGCAATCAGCCCCAGCATTTT. Combining the CDR3 with reference TRBV5-1 and TRBJ1-5 gives the whole variable domain KAGVTQTPRYLIKTRGQQVTLSCSPISGHRSVSWYQQTPGQGLQFLFEYFSETQRNKGNFPGRFSGRQFSNSRSEMNVSTLELGDSALYLCASREYSNQPQHFGDGTRLSIL.

The rearrangement joins TRBV11-3 to TRBJ2-1; no definite D call. Trimming took off 5 bases at V and 1 base at J, with 12 bases between the two ends. The germline CDR1 and CDR2 sequences are SGHNT and YENEEA. There are 15 residues in the CDR3. CDR3 loop: CASSGLGSSYNEQFF. The CDR3 DNA reads TGTGCCAGCAGCGGCCTAGGATCGTCCTACAATGAGCAGTTCTTC.

This chain joins TRBV27 and TRBJ2-7; 8 bases agree with TRBD2. V trimming: 5 bases; J trimming: 4 bases; junction bases outside the gene matches: 13. Germline assignment: CDR1 MNHEY and CDR2 SMNVEV (reference sequence). The CDR3 has 16 residues. The CDR3, as DNA: TGTGCCAGCAGTCCCTCGCGGGGGGAGAGTCCTTACGAGCAGTACTTC. The encoded protein is CASSPSRGESPYEQYF.

This chain's CDR3 is CASSFESSGNTIYF. As DNA, the CDR3 is TGTGCCAGCAGCTTCGAGAGCTCTGGAAACACCATATATTTT. This rearrangement joins TRBV11-2 to TRBJ1-3; no firm D call. This CDR3 spans 14 amino acids. V shed 3 bases and J shed 0 bases, with 6 bases lying between them. Germline V gives CDR1 SGHAT, CDR2 FQNNGV.

The CDR3 loop is CAISEPHTEAFF. The CDR3 region has the DNA TGTGCCATCAGTGAGCCGCACACTGAAGCTTTCTTT. V usage is TRBV10-3 and J usage is TRBJ1-1; D gene ambiguous. Germline V lookup: CDR1 ENHRY, CDR2 SYGVKD. CDR3 length: 12 residues. Trimming shortened V by 2 bases and J by 3 bases, and 4 bases separated the two germline ends.

This rearrangement joins TRBV5-4 to TRBJ1-1, with D hard to call. The CDR3 runs 14 residues. Germline loops: CDR1 SGHNT, CDR2 YYREEE (reference sequence). V was trimmed by 7 bases and J by 3 bases, leaving 16 bases between them. The CDR3 nucleotides read TGTGCCAGCGAGGGAGACCTCGGGGACACTGAAGCTTTCTTT. It translates to CASEGDLGDTEAFF.

The gene calls are TRBV30 and TRBJ1-6; 7 bases fit TRBD1. Trimming cost V 8 bases and J 11 bases; bases outside gene matches: 18. The CDR3 is made up of 15 amino acids. Germline assignment: CDR1 GTSNPN and CDR2 SVGIG (reference sequence). CDR3 in amino acids: CAGAVRQGWMTPLHF. The CDR3 coding sequence is TGTGCCGGGGCCGTTCGACAGGGATGGATGACACCCCTCCACTTT.

The chain couples TRBV19 to TRBJ1-1; unclear D gene. With 0 bases removed from V and 1 base from J, the gap between germline ends came to 9 bases. In germline, CDR1 is LNHDA, CDR2 SQIVND (reference sequence). The CDR3 runs to 15 residues. CDR3 sequence: CASSIDRVTNTEAFF. DNA for the CDR3: TGTGCCAGTAGTATAGATCGAGTGACGAACACTGAAGCTTTCTTT.

In its sample, this clone is medium-sized. This chain uses TRBV2 with TRBJ2-1; TRBD1 matches at 9 bases. The length of the CDR3 is 16 residues. Germline lookup yields CDR1 SNHLY and CDR2 FYNNEI. With V trimmed by 7 bases and J by 4 bases, 11 bases remained unmatched. The CDR3 nucleotides read TGTGCCAGCAATGGGGGAGAGACAGGGGGTTACAATGAGCAGTTCTTC. Translated: CASNGGETGGYNEQFF.

J is TRBJ2-7 and V is TRBV3-1 (or the pseudogene TRBV3-2), with D possibly matching TRBD1 (6 bases). The CDR3 spans 18 residues. Germline V gene data show CDR1 as LGHDT and CDR2 as YNNKEL (reference sequence). The V end lost 1 base, the J end lost 2 bases, and 21 bases lay between the germline ends. This CDR3 is CASSQVGVQGSGPYEQYF. In nucleotides, the CDR3 is TGTGCCAGCAGCCAAGTTGGCGTACAGGGCTCGGGACCCTACGAGCAGTACTTC.

The rearrangement links TRBV28 to TRBJ2-7, with 8 positions matching TRBD1. Trimming removed 8 bases from V and 1 base from J; junction bases left unmatched: 10. Germline-derived CDR1 and CDR2 are MDHEN and SYDVKM. The CDR3 is 15 residues long. The CDR3 DNA follows: TGTGCCAGCTCCCGACGGGGACAGGTTTCCTACGAGCAGTACTTC. This gives the protein CASSRRGQVSYEQYF.

The genes are TRBV6-6 and TRBJ2-3; D not certain. V shed 6 bases and J shed 7 bases, with 14 bases lying between them. CDR3 length: 13 amino acids. Germline CDR1 MNHNY, CDR2 SVGAGI (reference sequence). CDR3 protein: CASRSGAENTQYF. DNA of the CDR3: TGTGCCAGCAGATCCGGAGCTGAAAATACGCAGTATTTT.

This clone was counted a few times. The rearrangement links TRBV5-6 to TRBJ1-6, with D uncertain. This CDR3 contains 13 residues. Germline CDR1 reads SGHDT; CDR2 reads YYEEEE. V shed 0 bases and J shed 8 bases, with 6 bases lying between them. The CDR3 DNA reads as TGTGCCAGCAGCTTGGACGGGGATTCACCCCTCCACTTT. Encoded protein: CASSLDGDSPLHF.

This clone was observed a handful of times. The CDR3 coding sequence is TGTGCCAGCAGCCGGGCCGCATCTTTTTCCTACGAGCAGTACTTC. Amino acids: CASSRAASFSYEQYF. V is TRBV3-1 (or the pseudogene TRBV3-2) and J is TRBJ2-7; no clear D. The germline CDR1 and CDR2 sequences are LGHDT and YNNKEL (reference sequence). Trimming left V 4 bases short and J 1 base short, with 14 bases between. The CDR3 is made up of 15 amino acids.

In DNA form, the CDR3 reads TGTGCCAGCAGCCCCACCCAGAATAACAATGAGCAGTTCTTC. Translating it yields CASSPTQNNNEQFF. This chain uses TRBV7-3 with TRBJ2-1; no clear D gene. Trimming shortened V by 5 bases and J by 5 bases, and 13 bases separated the two germline ends. CDR3 length: 14 residues. The germline CDR1 and CDR2 sequences are SGHTA and FQGTGA.

DNA for the CDR3: TGTGCCAGCAGCCGGGACTCTCAGACCCAGTACTTC. Protein sequence: CASSRDSQTQYF. This rearrangement joins TRBV6-6 to TRBJ2-5, with D possibly being TRBD2 (6 bases). In germline, CDR1 is MNHNY, CDR2 SVGAGI (reference sequence). This CDR3 is built from 12 residues. The germline V and J ends were trimmed by 6 bases and 6 bases, with 11 bases remaining between them.

This chain uses TRBV4-2 with TRBJ2-1; 12 bases line up with TRBD2. Trimming at V came to 0 bases and at J to 10 bases, leaving 19 bases not matched to a gene. This CDR3 is 20 amino acids long. CDR1 and CDR2 from the germline V gene are LGHNA and YNFKEQ. DNA for the CDR3: TGTGCCAGCAGCCAAGAAGGGAACTTCGGACTAGCGGGGCCCTCAAGAGAGCAGTTCTTC. Translated: CASSQEGNFGLAGPSREQFF.

The gene calls are TRBV27 and TRBJ2-3; D assignment may be TRBD1 or TRBD2 (5 bases each). Germline assignment: CDR1 MNHEY and CDR2 SMNVEV (reference sequence). The CDR3 has 15 amino acids. V lost 4 bases, J lost 4 bases, and 15 bases lay in between. The CDR3 DNA follows: TGTGCCAGCAGTTCCCCTGGGAGAGGGGCAGATACGCAGTATTTT. It translates to CASSSPGRGADTQYF.

This clone was seen once. The rearrangement uses TRBV30 and TRBJ2-7; 11 nucleotides align to TRBD2. The CDR3 loop spans 16 amino acids. J lost 5 bases, V lost 2 bases, and 11 bases had no gene match. CDR1 is GTSNPN, CDR2 SVGIG, per germline (reference sequence). The DNA for the CDR3 is TGTGCCTGGAGTCCCCGGAGACTAGCGGGAAAGGACGAGCAGTACTTC. As protein: CAWSPRRLAGKDEQYF.

The rearrangement links TRBV9 to TRBJ2-7; D perhaps matches TRBD2 (6 bases). CDR3 size: 17 residues. Germline assignment: CDR1 SGDLS and CDR2 YYNGEE. Trimming cost V 4 bases and J 3 bases, with 23 bases left between them. The CDR3 reads CASSPRIGGARNYEQYF. In DNA form, the CDR3 reads TGTGCCAGCAGCCCTCGGATCGGAGGGGCGCGTAACTACGAGCAGTACTTC. The full variable domain, with the rest looked up from reference TRBV9 and TRBJ2-7, is DSGVTQTPKHLITATGQRVTLRCSPRSGDLSVYWYQQSLDQGLQFLIQYYNGEERAKGNILERFSAQQFPDLHSELNLSSLELGDSALYFCASSPRIGGARNYEQYFGPGTRLTVT.

This sequence joins TRBV7-2 and TRBJ2-5; D is perhaps TRBD2 (7 bases). The V end lost 4 bases, the J end lost 5 bases, and 17 bases lay between the germline ends. CDR1 SGHTA and CDR2 FQGNSA come from the germline V gene. This CDR3 is built from 15 residues. This CDR3 reads CASSSGGGSGETQYF. Written as DNA, the CDR3 is TGTGCCAGCAGCTCGGGGGGCGGGAGTGGTGAGACCCAGTACTTC.

The J gene is TRBJ2-1, the V gene TRBV25-1; 7 nucleotides match TRBD2. The CDR3 runs 16 residues. CDR1 MGHDK and CDR2 SYGVNS come from the germline V gene. The V segment lost 4 bases and the J segment 0 bases; nucleotides outside the gene matches: 6. The CDR3 here is CASSGPGLPSYNEQFF. CDR3 in DNA: TGTGCCAGCAGTGGACCGGGACTACCCTCCTACAATGAGCAGTTCTTC.

V usage is TRBV11-2 and J usage is TRBJ2-3; possibly TRBD1 for D (6 bases). Germline lookup yields CDR1 SGHAT and CDR2 FQNNGV. Between the trimmed V and J ends, which lost 4 bases and 6 bases, there was a span of 8 bases. The CDR3 spans 12 residues. The CDR3 DNA is TGTGCCAGCAGCTCCACAGGGGATACGCAGTATTTT. This sequence encodes CASSSTGDTQYF. The variable domain in full, with the rest retrieved from reference TRBV11-2 and TRBJ2-3, is EAGVAQSPRYKIIEKRQSVAFWCNPISGHATLYWYQQILGQGPKLLIQFQNNGVVDDSQLPKDRFSAERLKGVDSTLKIQPAKLEDSAVYLCASSSTGDTQYFGPGTRLTVL.

This clone is a singleton in its sample. The chain joins TRBV5-4 to TRBJ1-2, with 8 bases fitting TRBD1. Germline assignment: CDR1 SGHNT and CDR2 YYREEE (reference sequence). The CDR3 extends over 12 amino acids. The V gene end was trimmed by 0 bases and the J gene end by 12 bases; junction bases not matched to a gene: 4. The CDR3 bases are TGTGCCAGCAGCTTGGCCGGACAGGGAGACACCTTC. Its translation: CASSLAGQGDTF.

As concerns this clone: A junction end diverges from the germline sequence, so it may reflect a read error. As DNA, the CDR3 is TGTGCCAGCTCACCCCTCTCGTCTGACAGAGGATTCTTC. Translation gives CASSPLSSDRGFF. The chain carries TRBV18 and TRBJ1-2, with D possibly being TRBD1 (5 bases). Germline lookup yields CDR1 KGHSH and CDR2 LQKENI. The CDR3 has 13 amino acids.

The CDR3 spells CASSEPSGITQYF. The CDR3 DNA follows: TGTGCCAGCAGCGAGCCTAGCGGGATTACGCAGTATTTT. The genes are TRBV9 and TRBJ2-3; 9 bases fit TRBD2. This CDR3 is built from 13 residues. Per germline, CDR1 SGDLS and CDR2 YYNGEE. V gave up 3 bases and J gave up 8 bases; unmatched junction bases: 4. Looking up the rest from reference TRBV9 and TRBJ2-3 gives the full variable domain: DSGVTQTPKHLITATGQRVTLRCSPRSGDLSVYWYQQSLDQGLQFLIQYYNGEERAKGNILERFSAQQFPDLHSELNLSSLELGDSALYFCASSEPSGITQYFGPGTRLTVL.

V gene TRBV7-2 combines with J gene TRBJ1-3; 7 nucleotides agree with TRBD1. The germline V gene has CDR1 SGHTA and CDR2 FQGNSA. This CDR3 region has 14 residues. Trimming cost V 5 bases and J 4 bases; bases outside gene matches: 5. The CDR3 DNA follows: TGTGCCAGCAGCCAACAGGGGAGGGGAAACACCATATATTTT. This gives the protein CASSQQGRGNTIYF.

This clone was counted once. The V and J genes are TRBV5-4 and TRBJ2-3; 9 bases are a match to TRBD1. V was clipped by 0 bases and J by 4 bases; unmatched bases: 9. This CDR3 contains 17 residues. The germline CDR1 and CDR2 sequences are SGHNT and YYREEE (reference sequence). This CDR3 is CASSLGTDRGFADTQYF. The CDR3 nucleotides are TGTGCCAGCAGCTTGGGGACGGACAGGGGATTTGCAGATACGCAGTATTTT.